This record looks at one TCR beta chain sequence and its context. The junction does not match germline at one end; this may be a read error. These data belong to a study of blood T cells in healthy people across ages. The germline gives CDR1 SGHTA, CDR2 FQGNSA. This CDR3 has 13 residues. A second PCR of 7 to 11 cycles used a sample-barcoded 5' primer and a J-beta primer mix. TCRdb itself ran the 5' RACE reads through MiXCR, one entry per CDR3 protein. The sample includes about 1,800,000 distinct CDR3 sequences, approximately 30% of them seen just once. Peripheral blood was drawn, roughly 10 milliliters per donor.

Sequencing was done on a sample of blood. The V gene is TRBV7-2, the J gene TRBJ1-5; possible D gene TRBD1, 6 bases. The sequence was obtained from a woman in her thirties in good health. As DNA, the CDR3 is TGTGCCAGCAGCACCACAGGGAATCAGCCCCGGCATTTT. This translates into CASSTTGNQPRHF.